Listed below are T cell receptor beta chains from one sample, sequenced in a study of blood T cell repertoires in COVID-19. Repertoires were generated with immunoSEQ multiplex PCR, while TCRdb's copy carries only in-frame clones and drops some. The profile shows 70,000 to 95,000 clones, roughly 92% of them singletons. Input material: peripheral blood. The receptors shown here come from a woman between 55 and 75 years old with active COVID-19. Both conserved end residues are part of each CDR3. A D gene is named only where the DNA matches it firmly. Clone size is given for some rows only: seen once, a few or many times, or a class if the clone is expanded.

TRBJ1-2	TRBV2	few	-	TGTGCCAGCAGACTGGGGACATCTGGCTACACCTTC	CASRLGTSGYTF
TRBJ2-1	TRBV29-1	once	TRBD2	TGCAGCGTTGAAGGGACTAGCGTATCCTACAATGAGCAGTTCTTC	CSVEGTSVSYNEQFF
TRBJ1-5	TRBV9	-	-	TGTGCCAGTTCACAGGCCCCCAATCAGCCCCAGCATTTT	CASSQAPNQPQHF
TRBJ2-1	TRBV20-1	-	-	TGCAGTGCTAGTTTCATTCGGGGGTCCCAAAGCTCCTACAATGAGCAGTTCTTC	CSASFIRGSQSSYNEQFF
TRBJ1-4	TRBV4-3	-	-	TGCGCCAGCAGCCAAGAGATCGCAGATAATAATGAAAAACTGTTTTTT	CASSQEIADNNEKLFF
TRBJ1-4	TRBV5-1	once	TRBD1	TGCGCCAGCAGCTTGGAACAGGGGCTTAATGAAAAACTGTTTTTT	CASSLEQGLNEKLFF
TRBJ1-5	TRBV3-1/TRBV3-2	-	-	TGTGCCAGCAGCCAAATCACAAGACAAGGCCATCAGCCCCAGCATTTT	CASSQITRQGHQPQHF
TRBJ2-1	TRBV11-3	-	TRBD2	TGTGCCAGCAGCTTAGTTCTAGCGGGAGGTTACAATGAGCAGTTCTTC	CASSLVLAGGYNEQFF
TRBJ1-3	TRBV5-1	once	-	TGCGCCAGCAGCTTGGACTACTCTGGAAACACCATATATTTT	CASSLDYSGNTIYF
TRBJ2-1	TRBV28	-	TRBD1	TGTGCCAGCAGCCTGACAGGGGCTGAGCAGTTCTTC	CASSLTGAEQFF
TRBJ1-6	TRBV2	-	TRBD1	TGTGCCAGCAGTGAGCTACAACAGGGGGGGAATTCACCCCTCCACTTT	CASSELQQGGNSPLHF
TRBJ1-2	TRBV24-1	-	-	TGTGCCACCAGTGATAGCAACCGACGGGAAACGAACTATGGCTACACCTTC	CATSDSNRRETNYGYTF
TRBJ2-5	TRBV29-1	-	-	TGCAGCGTAGCTACAGGGTCAGGGGAGACCCAGTACTTC	CSVATGSGETQYF
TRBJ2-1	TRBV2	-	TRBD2	TGTGCCTCCCAGCGGGGGGTAAACAATGAGCAGTTCTTC	CASQRGVNNEQFF
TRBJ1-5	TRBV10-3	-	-	TGTGCCATCAGTGAGGTCTCCAATCAGCCCCAGCATTTT	CAISEVSNQPQHF
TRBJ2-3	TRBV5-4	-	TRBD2	TGTGCCAGCAGCTTGTTCGGGGGGTTTATTGACACAGATACGCAGTATTTT	CASSLFGGFIDTDTQYF
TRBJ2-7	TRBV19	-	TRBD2	TGTGCCAGTAGTATAGGTAGCGGGAGGAACACCTACGAGCAGTACTTC	CASSIGSGRNTYEQYF
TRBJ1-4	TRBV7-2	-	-	TGTGCCAGCAGCTTGACCGCCACTACGCGCGAAAAACTGTTTTTT	CASSLTATTREKLFF
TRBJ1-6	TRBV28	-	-	TGTGCCAGCAGTTTACCCAGGCCCTCAAATTCACCCCTCCACTTT	CASSLPRPSNSPLHF
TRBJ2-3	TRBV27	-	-	TGTGCCAGCAGCCATGGCAAAACCCGCACAGATACGCAGTATTTT	CASSHGKTRTDTQYF
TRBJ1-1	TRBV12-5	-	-	TGTGCTAGTGGTCGGGGGGTCACGAACACTGAAGCTTTCTTT	CASGRGVTNTEAFF
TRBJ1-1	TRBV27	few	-	TGTGCCAGCAGTCCGGACGGCGGGGGAACTGAAGCTTTCTTT	CASSPDGGGTEAFF
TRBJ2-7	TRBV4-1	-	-	TGCGCCAGCAGCCAAGACGGCCGCGGGGCCGGCGAGCAGTACTTC	CASSQDGRGAGEQYF
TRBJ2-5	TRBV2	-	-	TGTGCCAGCAACCCGCTTAGTGGCGGAAAGACCCAGTACTTC	CASNPLSGGKTQYF
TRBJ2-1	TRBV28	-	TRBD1	TGTGCCAGCAGTACCCGGACAGGTTCCTACAATGAGCAGTTCTTC	CASSTRTGSYNEQFF
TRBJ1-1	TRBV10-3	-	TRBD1	TGTGCCGCCCAGGGGGACACACTATACACTGAAGCTTTCTTT	CAAQGDTLYTEAFF
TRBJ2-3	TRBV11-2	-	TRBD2	TGTGCCAGCAGCCCCTGGACTAGCGGCACAGATACGCAGTATTTT	CASSPWTSGTDTQYF
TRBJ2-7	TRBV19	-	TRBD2	TGTGCCAGTGCCCGAACTAGCGGAACTTCCTACGAGCAGTACTTC	CASARTSGTSYEQYF
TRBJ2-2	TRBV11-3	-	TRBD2	TGTGCCAGCAGGTCTAGCGGGGGAATCACCGGGGAGCTGTTTTTT	CASRSSGGITGELFF
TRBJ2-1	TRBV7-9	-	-	TGTGCCAGCAGCCCTCATTACAGCAATGAGCAGTTCTTC	CASSPHYSNEQFF
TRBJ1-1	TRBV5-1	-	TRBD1	TGCGCCAGCAGCTTGAATTCAGGGGGTGGCACTGAAGCTTTCTTT	CASSLNSGGGTEAFF
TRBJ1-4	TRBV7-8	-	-	TGTGCCAGCAGCCCACCAGGGTTCGATGAAAAACTGTTTTTT	CASSPPGFDEKLFF
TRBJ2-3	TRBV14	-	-	TGTGCCAGCAGCCAAGCCCGGTACTCCTCAGATACGCAGTATTTT	CASSQARYSSDTQYF
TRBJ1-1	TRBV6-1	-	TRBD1	TGTGCCAGCAGTGACTTAAACAGGGGTGGGGACACTGAAGCTTTCTTT	CASSDLNRGGDTEAFF
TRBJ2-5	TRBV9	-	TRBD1	TGTGCCAGCAGCGCGGACAGGGGGCAAGAGACCCAGTACTTC	CASSADRGQETQYF
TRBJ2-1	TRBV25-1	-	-	TGTGCCAGCAGTGTCCATGATGGAGTAAGGAATGAGCAGTTCTTC	CASSVHDGVRNEQFF
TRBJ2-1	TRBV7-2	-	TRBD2	TGTGCCACCAGTCGGTTAGCGGGGACCAATGAGCAGTTCTTC	CATSRLAGTNEQFF
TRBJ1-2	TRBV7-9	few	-	TGTGCCAGCAGCTTAATGGCAGATGGCTACACCTTC	CASSLMADGYTF
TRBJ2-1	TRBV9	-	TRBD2	TGTGCCAGCAGCCCCTGGACTAGCGGGAGGCACCGACCCTACAATGAGCAGTTCTTC	CASSPWTSGRHRPYNEQFF
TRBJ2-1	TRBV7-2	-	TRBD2	TGTGCCAGCAGCTGGGGACTAGCGGTCAATGAGCAGTTCTTC	CASSWGLAVNEQFF
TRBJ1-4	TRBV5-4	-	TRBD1	TGTGCCAGCAGCCCACCACCCGGGACAGATCATGAAAAACTGTTTTTT	CASSPPPGTDHEKLFF
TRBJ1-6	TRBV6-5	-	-	TGTGCCAGCAGTAGGACAGTCCTTAATTCACCCCTCCACTTT	CASSRTVLNSPLHF
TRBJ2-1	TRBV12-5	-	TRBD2	TGTGCTAGTGGACTAGCGGGAGCTCAGTTCTTC	CASGLAGAQFF
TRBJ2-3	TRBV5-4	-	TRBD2	TGTGCCAGCAGCTCGGCGCGGGGGGGCCGCACAGATACGCAGTATTTT	CASSSARGGRTDTQYF
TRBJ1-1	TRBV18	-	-	TGTGCCAGCTCACCCCGGGGAGACCCTGAAGCTTTCTTT	CASSPRGDPEAFF
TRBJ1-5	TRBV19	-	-	TGTGCCACTAATGGCGGTCGGGGGCAGCATTTT	CATNGGRGQHF
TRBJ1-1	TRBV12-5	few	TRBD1	TGTGCTAGTGGCTCACAGGGGTGGACTGAAGCTTTCTTT	CASGSQGWTEAFF
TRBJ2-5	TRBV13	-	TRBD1	TGTGCCAGCAGCTCGGGACAGGGTAGGGAGACCCAGTACTTC	CASSSGQGRETQYF
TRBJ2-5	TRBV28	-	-	TGTGCCAGCAGTTTTCTGGGCAGGGCTGGAGAGACCCAGTACTTC	CASSFLGRAGETQYF
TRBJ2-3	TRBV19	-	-	TGTGCCAGTATGCTCACTAGCACAGATACGCAGTATTTT	CASMLTSTDTQYF
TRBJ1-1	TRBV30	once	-	TGTGCCTGGAGTGAAGATACTCACACTGAAGCTTTCTTT	CAWSEDTHTEAFF
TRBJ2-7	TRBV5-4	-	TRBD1	TGTGCCAGCAGCCTCGACAGGGCCTACGAGCAGTACTTC	CASSLDRAYEQYF
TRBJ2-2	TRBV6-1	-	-	TGTGCCAGCAGTGAGTCCCTGAACACCGGGGAGCTGTTTTTT	CASSESLNTGELFF
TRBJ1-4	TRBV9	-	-	TGTGCCAGCAGCGGGGGGACATCTAATGAAAAACTGTTTTTT	CASSGGTSNEKLFF
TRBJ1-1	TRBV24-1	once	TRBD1	TGTGCCACCAGTGACCCCGGGACAGGGAACACTGAAGCTTTCTTT	CATSDPGTGNTEAFF
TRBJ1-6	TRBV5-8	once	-	TGTGCCAGCAGCTTGTCCGTCTCCTATAATTCACCCCTCCACTTT	CASSLSVSYNSPLHF
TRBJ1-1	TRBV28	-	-	TGTGCCAGCAGTTTAAGGGGGGGTTCGAACACTGAAGCTTTCTTT	CASSLRGGSNTEAFF
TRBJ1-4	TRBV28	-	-	TGTGCCAGCAGTTCCCACCAGGGGAAGACAACTAATGAAAAACTGTTTTTT	CASSSHQGKTTNEKLFF
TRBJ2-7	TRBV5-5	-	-	TGTGCCAGCAGCTTTGAGGGCGTCCTCTACGAGCAGTACTTC	CASSFEGVLYEQYF